The T cell receptor (beta chain) described here comes from a study of blood T cells in healthy people across ages. A sample-barcoded 5' primer and a J-beta primer mix were used in a second PCR of about 6 to 11 cycles. One entry per CDR3 protein results from TCRdb running MiXCR on the 5' RACE reads. The table shows around 670,000 distinct CDR3 sequences, with approximately 30% occurring only once. Ten or more counts support this clonotype. The CDR3 length is 15 residues. Germline assignment: CDR1 SNHLY and CDR2 FYNNEI. Trimming stripped 6 bases from V and 0 bases from J, with 12 bases between. This receptor was identified in an elderly woman in good health. Source material: blood. The rearrangement links TRBV2 to TRBJ2-1; possibly TRBD1 or TRBD2 for D (5 bases each). For the CDR3, the DNA is TGTGCCAGCAGACCAGGGAGATCCTCCTACAATGAGCAGTTCTTC. Translated: CASRPGRSSYNEQFF.